Included here is one TCR beta chain sequence, with context. The sample is drawn from a study of blood T cell repertoires in COVID-19. Across the whole study: The United States, Italy and Spain were the sources of the acute and convalescent COVID-19 samples. Nucleic acid was either cDNA or gDNA, and it came from T cells, B-cell-depleted T cells, or PBMCs.

This study enrolled people aged about 18 to 100 from about 24 US geographic areas. Germline V gene data show CDR1 as MDHEN and CDR2 as SYDVKM. V was trimmed by 5 bases and J by 4 bases, leaving 14 bases between them. This CDR3 is built from 14 residues. Here immunoSEQ multiplex PCR was the method, and the copy in TCRdb shows in-frame clones only, minus some. The table has 450,000 to 500,000 clones, about nine tenths seen once. Sequenced input: PBMCs or T cells enriched from blood (not recorded which). This TCR was sampled from a woman between 18 and 30 years old who had recovered from COVID-19. The chain has TRBV28 and TRBJ1-1; tentatively, D is TRBD1 (6 bases). DNA for the CDR3: TGTGCCAGCAGTACCCAGGGGTCTTTCACTGAAGCTTTCTTT. Translation gives CASSTQGSFTEAFF.